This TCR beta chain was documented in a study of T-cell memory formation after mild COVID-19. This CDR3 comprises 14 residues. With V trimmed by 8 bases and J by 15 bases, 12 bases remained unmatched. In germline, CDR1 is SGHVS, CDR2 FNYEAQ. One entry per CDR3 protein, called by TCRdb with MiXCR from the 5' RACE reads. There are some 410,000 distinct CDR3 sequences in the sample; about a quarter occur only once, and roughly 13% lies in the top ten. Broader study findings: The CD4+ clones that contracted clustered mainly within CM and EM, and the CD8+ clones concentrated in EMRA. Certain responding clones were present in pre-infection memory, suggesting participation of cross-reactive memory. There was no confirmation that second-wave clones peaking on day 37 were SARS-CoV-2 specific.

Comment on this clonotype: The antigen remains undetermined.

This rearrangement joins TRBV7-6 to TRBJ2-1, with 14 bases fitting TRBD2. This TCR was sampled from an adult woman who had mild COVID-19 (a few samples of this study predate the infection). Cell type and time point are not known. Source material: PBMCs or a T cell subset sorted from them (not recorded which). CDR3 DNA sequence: TGTGCCAGCGGTCTGGGACTAGCGGGAGTTCCACCGTTCTTC. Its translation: CASGLGLAGVPPFF.